This T cell receptor (beta chain) was sequenced in a study of PD-1 blockade in classical Hodgkin lymphoma. Measured with immunoSEQ multiplex PCR; TCRdb has only the in-frame clones, and not every one. The sample has about 94,000 clones, approximately 89% seen once. Brentuximab vedotin exposure varied, and every patient relapsed after autologous stem cell transplantation. This TCR was sampled from a human donor with classical Hodgkin lymphoma. Sample: peripheral blood mononuclear cells (PBMCs), taken before the second cycle of nivolumab.

The DNA for the CDR3 is TGTGCCAGCAGCTTGGGACAGTTTGGCTATGGCTACACCTTC. This sequence encodes CASSLGQFGYGYTF. The V and J genes are TRBV7-9 and TRBJ1-2; 7 bases match TRBD1. The germline gives CDR1 SEHNR, CDR2 FQNEAQ (reference sequence). The V segment lost 3 bases and the J segment 4 bases; nucleotides outside the gene matches: 5. This CDR3 spans 14 amino acids.